Given below is one T cell receptor (beta chain) in context. The target of this receptor is not known. The input lacks base qualities; no much larger clone sits a single base away. Using the deep immunoSEQ assay, TCR CDR3 regions were amplified from genomic DNA by multiplex PCR. Genomic DNA extracted from each cell subset was distributed evenly over all wells of several immunoSEQ 96-well plates, and each plate served as one replicate. Each replicate PCR for sorted subsets received about 210 ng genomic DNA, equal to roughly 30,000 T cell genomes. Purified libraries were measured with a Qubit 3.0 fluorometer, size-checked on a Bioanalyzer 2100, and measured again with the KAPA Library Quantification kit. Each immunoSEQ 96-well plate was sequenced on its own single-read 150-cycle Illumina NextSeq 550 flow cell. The source study handled its data this way. The immunoSEQ output contained only junctional sequences without quality scores, so filtering could not match that applied to full-length reads. To assign V/J genes and CDR3, sequences were annotated using PyIR, a Python wrapper for IgBLAST v1.9, with IMGT germline references. Reads were filtered out if the reads had weak V/J assignments (E-value above 1e-6), no CDR3, stop codons, out-of-frame junctions, or ambiguous translated residues. V3J clonotypes were defined by identical inferred V gene, J gene, and CDR3 amino acid sequence. Percentage overlap between repertoires was calculated by dividing the number of shared unique clonotypes by the size of the smaller repertoire. Richness of each repertoire was evaluated using RTK rarefaction, the Chao1 estimator, and Recon v2.1 estimates of unobserved clonotypes. Generation probabilities for all TCRbeta clonotypes obtained by the gDNA method from four donors were computed using OLGA. The table comes from immuneACCESS by way of TCRdb, which keeps in-frame sequences with V and J called. Part of the clones is missing from these tables; in studies checked, under half for an unresolved V gene and the rest for unknown reasons. Clonal size and the V and J genes are those of that table, whereas D and trimming came from the DNA. For this sample there are around 2,000,000 clones; about 95% appear just once. 1.2% of the sample belongs to the ten largest clones.

These data are taken from a study of shared clonotypes between healthy human individuals (dated by TCRdb to the early 2020s). General notes on the study: The cohort included three men and a couple of women between 18 and 49 years of age. For each donor, three plates each were used for CD4 naive and CD4 memory, two plates were used for CD8 naive, and one plate was used for CD8 memory. The study deeply sequenced blood TCR repertoires of about 5 healthy adults to estimate repertoire size and the extent of clonotype sharing between individuals. Different laboratories and diverse techniques were used to prepare libraries and sequence TCR repertoires, to increase sequencing depth and limit assay-specific biases. Between about 0.8 and 9.5 billion PBMCs per donor were obtained by leukapheresis. The paper as a whole reports these results and caveats: Across four donors, approximately 5% of naive CD4, roughly 3.5% of naive CD8, about 2.3% of memory CD4, and roughly 0.4% of memory CD8 clonotypes were shared. Sampling was restricted to blood, and TCR repertoires in tissues likely differ from the TCR repertoires found in blood. Pairwise subsampling led to the expectation that sequencing depth would affect the degree of clonotype sharing among donors. Higher generation probabilities were observed for clonotypes shared by all four sorted-subset donors than for non-shared clonotypes. Incomplete sequencing was indicated by rarefaction of sorted-subset datasets, despite the large sequencing depth. Because the study included a small number of donors, the genetic and exposure-history diversity represented was limited. Naive subsets generally had larger estimated clonotype richness than memory subsets.

V sheds 0 bases and J sheds 0 bases, leaving 9 bases between their ends. The germline V gene provides CDR1 MGHRA and CDR2 YSYEKL. The CDR3 sequence holds 15 residues, the cysteine and phenylalanine included. This entry keeps only the CDR3 DNA: 45 bases, framed from base 1. CD8 naive samples were CD45RO-negative cells positively selected for CCR7, giving a CD45RA+CCR7+ population that excluded TemRA cells. The donors were healthy, HIV-negative adults who had no recently reported acute infections or vaccinations. Only Caucasian adults living in Nashville, Tennessee, USA were represented among the donors. Blood was obtained by leukapheresis, after which PBMCs were separated by Ficoll-Histopaque density gradient centrifugation and cryopreserved in liquid nitrogen vapor phase. Purity and quantity of every magnetically sorted T cell population were checked by analytical flow cytometry. From each sorted fraction, genomic DNA was isolated and quantified by UV absorbance on a Nanodrop 2000c.

The chain employs TRBV4-1 and TRBJ2-7, with no D gene named confidently. This receptor was taken from a man younger than 35 in good health. Sequencing was done on a sample of naive CD8+ T cells sorted from blood. Explained via the paper, the cell subset or site label denotes: CD45RA+CCR7+. The DNA sequence follows: TGCGCCAGCAGCCAAGATCGTTCGTTCTCCTACGAGCAGTACTTC. Translated, this gives CASSQDRSFSYEQYF.